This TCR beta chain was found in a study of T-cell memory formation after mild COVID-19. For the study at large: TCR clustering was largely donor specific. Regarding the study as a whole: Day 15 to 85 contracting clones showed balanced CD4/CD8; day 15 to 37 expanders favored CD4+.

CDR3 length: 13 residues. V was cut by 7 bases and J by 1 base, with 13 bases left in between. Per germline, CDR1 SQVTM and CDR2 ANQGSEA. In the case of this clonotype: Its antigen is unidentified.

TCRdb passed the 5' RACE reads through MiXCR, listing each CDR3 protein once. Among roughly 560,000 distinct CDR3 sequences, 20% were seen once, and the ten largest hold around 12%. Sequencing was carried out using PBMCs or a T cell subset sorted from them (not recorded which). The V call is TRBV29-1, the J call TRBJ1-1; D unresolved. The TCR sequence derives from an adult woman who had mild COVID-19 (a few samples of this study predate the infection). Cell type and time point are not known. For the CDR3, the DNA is TGCAGCGGGAAGAATAACGGGAACACTGAAGCTTTCTTT. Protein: CSGKNNGNTEAFF.